These 28 T cell receptor beta chains share one sample of origin, sequenced in a study of PD-1 blockade in classical Hodgkin lymphoma. Autologous stem cell transplantation was followed by relapse in every patient, and brentuximab vedotin exposure varied. Here immunoSEQ multiplex PCR was the method, and the copy in TCRdb shows in-frame clones only, minus some. This sample has under 60,000 clones, with approximately 73% found just once. The input for sequencing was peripheral blood mononuclear cells (PBMCs), taken before the second cycle of nivolumab. The receptors derive from a human donor with classical Hodgkin lymphoma.

The chain couples TRBV6-1 to TRBJ2-3; D possibly matches TRBD1 or TRBD2 (5 bases each). Looked up from germline, CDR1 is MNHNS and CDR2 is SASEGT. This CDR3 has 14 residues. The V end was cut by 8 bases, the J end by 4 bases, with 16 bases between. The CDR3 region is CASAPAGSPDTQYF. CDR3 DNA sequence: TGTGCCAGCGCCCCGGCAGGGAGCCCAGATACGCAGTATTTT.

The chain links TRBV9 to TRBJ2-2; no firm D call. Between the trimmed V and J ends, which lost 4 bases and 6 bases, there was a span of 7 bases. This CDR3 spans 12 amino acids. CDR1 and CDR2 from the germline V gene are SGDLS and YYNGEE. DNA for the CDR3: TGTGCCAGCAGCATCCAACCCGGGGAGCTGTTTTTT. It codes for CASSIQPGELFF.

This clone showed up just once. The genes are TRBV11-2 and TRBJ2-1; no definite D call. CDR3 length: 13 residues. The germline gives CDR1 SGHAT, CDR2 FQNNGV. V was pared by 3 bases and J by 4 bases, with 7 bases between. The CDR3 loop is CASSLRPYNEQFF. CDR3 nucleotide sequence: TGTGCCAGCAGCTTGCGCCCTTACAATGAGCAGTTCTTC.

In DNA, the CDR3 is TGTGCCAGCTCGGCGGCTAGCGGGAACTACGAGCAGTACTTC. It translates to CASSAASGNYEQYF. The rearrangement uses TRBV18 and TRBJ2-7, with 9 bases identical to TRBD2. CDR1 is KGHSH, CDR2 LQKENI, per germline. This CDR3 has 14 residues. Germline trimming cut 6 bases from V and 3 bases from J; bases unmatched to any gene: 6. Supplemented by reference TRBV18 and TRBJ2-7, the full variable domain reads NAGVMQNPRHLVRRRGQEARLRCSPMKGHSHVYWYRQLPEEGLKFMVYLQKENIIDESGMPKERFSAEFPKEGPSILRIQQVVRGDSAAYFCASSAASGNYEQYFGPGTRLTVT.

This clone was seen only once. The V call is TRBV6-1, the J call TRBJ2-7; D not certain. CDR3 length equals 14 residues. V was clipped by 2 bases and J by 2 bases, with 10 bases between them. Germline assignment: CDR1 MNHNS and CDR2 SASEGT. CDR3: CASSEFGFTYEQYF. The CDR3 DNA reads TGTGCCAGCAGTGAATTTGGCTTTACCTACGAGCAGTACTTC.

The J gene is TRBJ2-7, the V gene TRBV14; D unresolved. V lost 5 bases to trimming and J lost 3 bases, with 14 bases between them. Germline values: CDR1 SGHDN, CDR2 FVKESK. There are 14 residues in the CDR3. The CDR3 DNA is TGTGCCAGCAGCGAGGCAGACTTGATCTACGAGCAGTACTTC. It yields the protein CASSEADLIYEQYF. Full variable domain (remainder filled in from reference TRBV14 and TRBJ2-7): EAGVTQFPSHSVIEKGQTVTLRCDPISGHDNLYWYRRVMGKEIKFLLHFVKESKQDESGMPNNRFLAERTGGTYSTLKVQPAELEDSGVYFCASSEADLIYEQYFGPGTRLTVT.

Remarks on this clone: This sample also contains other DNA sequences that code for the same CDR3. This chain connects TRBV6-6 to TRBJ1-2; 8 bases line up with TRBD1. Germline V gives CDR1 MNHNY, CDR2 SVGAGI (reference sequence). V was clipped by 5 bases and J by 2 bases; unmatched bases: 4. This CDR3 contains 14 residues. The CDR3 bases are TGTGCCAGCAGTCCGAGACAGGGGAACTATGGCTACACCTTC. This sequence encodes CASSPRQGNYGYTF.

V and J are TRBV5-1 and TRBJ2-3, with D unresolved. The CDR3 is 14 residues long. V shed 0 bases and J shed 6 bases, with 11 bases lying between them. The germline V gene has CDR1 SGHRS and CDR2 YFSETQ. DNA of the CDR3: TGCGCCAGCAGCTTGGCCCCGGCGAGGGATACGCAGTATTTT. It yields the protein CASSLAPARDTQYF.

This chain connects TRBV19 to TRBJ2-1; 10 nucleotides match TRBD2. The CDR3 runs 20 residues. CDR1 is LNHDA and CDR2 is SQIVND in the germline V gene (reference sequence). V shed 4 bases and J 6 bases; nucleotides not matched to a gene: 21. DNA for the CDR3: TGTGCCAGTAGTAGGAGAGGACTAGCGGAGACAGCAGCCATAATCAATGAGCAGTTCTTC. It encodes CASSRRGLAETAAIINEQFF. The variable domain in full, completed from reference TRBV19 and TRBJ2-1, reads DGGITQSPKYLFRKEGQNVTLSCEQNLNHDAMYWYRQDPGQGLRLIYYSQIVNDFQKGDIAEGYSVSREKKESFPLTVTSAQKNPTAFYLCASSRRGLAETAAIINEQFFGPGTRLTVL.

The rearrangement links TRBV13 to TRBJ2-5, with 7 bases matching TRBD2. The CDR3 consists of 16 residues. The junction had 9 bases not matched to a gene; V was cut back by 5 bases and J by 0 bases. Germline V CDR1 and CDR2: PRHDT, FYEKMQ (reference sequence). The CDR3 DNA sequence: TGTGCCAGCAGCCCAAGACTAGCAGAGTACCAAGAGACCCAGTACTTC. It encodes CASSPRLAEYQETQYF. Variable domain in full (rest from reference TRBV13 and TRBJ2-5): AAGVIQSPRHLIKEKRETATLKCYPIPRHDTVYWYQQGPGQDPQFLISFYEKMQSDKGSIPDRFSAQQFSDYHSELNMSSLELGDSALYFCASSPRLAEYQETQYFGPGTRLLVL.

This clone came up a few times. The chain recombines TRBV6-5 with TRBJ1-5, with D perhaps TRBD1 (5 bases). This CDR3 is 14 amino acids long. V lost 0 bases to trimming and J lost 5 bases, with 8 bases between them. Germline lookup yields CDR1 MNHEY and CDR2 SVGAGI. The CDR3 nucleotides read TGTGCCAGCAGTTACTCGATGGGGGATCAGCCCCAGCATTTT. This codes for CASSYSMGDQPQHF.

The V and J genes are TRBV7-9 and TRBJ1-2; tentatively, D is TRBD1 (6 bases). CDR1 and CDR2 from the germline V gene are SEHNR and FQNEAQ (reference sequence). The CDR3 length is 13 residues. Trimming removed 6 bases at V and 2 bases at J, with 10 bases between. CDR3 in DNA: TGTGCCAGCAGGGGACAAGAGAACTATGGCTACACCTTC. Translation gives CASRGQENYGYTF.

The chain combines TRBV30 with TRBJ2-1; D is unresolved. Germline CDR1 is GTSNPN and CDR2 is SVGIG (reference sequence). The CDR3 extends over 13 amino acids. The V end was cut by 5 bases, the J end by 2 bases, with 10 bases between. The CDR3 loop is CAWALGPYNEQFF. The CDR3 nucleotides read TGTGCCTGGGCCTTAGGACCCTACAATGAGCAGTTCTTC.

This chain uses TRBV7-2 with TRBJ2-7; 7 bases fit TRBD1. Germline-derived CDR1 and CDR2 are SGHTA and FQGNSA. The length of the CDR3 is 15 residues. V shed 0 bases, J shed 4 bases, and the junction held 6 bases outside the gene matches. Here the CDR3 reads CASSLAPQGKYEQYF. The CDR3 region has the DNA TGTGCCAGCAGCTTAGCGCCACAGGGGAAGTACGAGCAGTACTTC.

This chain links TRBV6-5 with TRBJ2-1; 7 positions match TRBD1. This CDR3 is built from 14 residues. Germline V gene data show CDR1 as MNHEY and CDR2 as SVGAGI. With V trimmed by 6 bases and J by 0 bases, 2 bases remained unmatched. The CDR3 DNA is TGTGCCAGCAGGACAGGGAGCTCCTACAATGAGCAGTTCTTC. This sequence encodes CASRTGSSYNEQFF.

On this clone itself: A much larger clone lies a single base off, so this may be a read error. The genes are TRBV18 and TRBJ1-5; 10 bases are shared with TRBD1. The germline gives CDR1 KGHSH, CDR2 LQKENI. The ends lost 5 bases at V and 0 bases at J; junction bases unmatched: 4. The CDR3 contains 16 residues. Written as DNA, the CDR3 is TGTGCCAGCTCAGCCGGGACAGGGGTTAGCAATCAGCCCCAGCATTTT. Translating it yields CASSAGTGVSNQPQHF. The variable domain in full, completed from reference TRBV18 and TRBJ1-5, reads NAGVMQNPRHLVRRRGQEARLRCSPMKGHSHVYWYRQLPEEGLKFMVYLQKENIIDESGMPKERFSAEFPKEGPSILRIQQVVRGDSAAYFCASSAGTGVSNQPQHFGDGTRLSIL.

On this clone itself: An end of the junction differs from the germline gene, which may be a read error. The gene calls are TRBV7-7 and TRBJ2-7, with D unresolved. The V gene's germline CDR1 is SSHAT and CDR2 FNYEAQ (reference sequence). There are 14 residues in the CDR3. CDR3 sequence (DNA): TGTGCTAGCAGCTTGGGCCCCGGAAACTACGAGCAGTACTTC. Protein sequence: CASSLGPGNYEQYF.

This clone came up a few times. The genes are TRBV28 and TRBJ1-1; TRBD1 aligns across 8 bases. V lost 6 bases to trimming and J lost 4 bases; unmatched junction nucleotides: 7. The CDR3 sequence is 14 residues long. CDR1 is MDHEN and CDR2 is SYDVKM in the germline V gene. The CDR3 loop reads CASSRTGGGTEAFF. CDR3 sequence (DNA): TGTGCCAGCAGCCGTACAGGGGGAGGCACTGAAGCTTTCTTT.

The rearrangement links TRBV18 to TRBJ1-1, with D maybe TRBD1 (5 bases). The CDR3 spans 14 residues. The V gene lost 6 bases and the J gene lost 4 bases, with 15 bases spanning the gap. Germline V gene data show CDR1 as KGHSH and CDR2 as LQKENI. CDR3 sequence: CASSPSQGSTEAFF. For the CDR3, the DNA is TGTGCCAGCTCCCCCTCCCAGGGTAGCACTGAAGCTTTCTTT. The variable domain in full, completed from reference TRBV18 and TRBJ1-1, reads NAGVMQNPRHLVRRRGQEARLRCSPMKGHSHVYWYRQLPEEGLKFMVYLQKENIIDESGMPKERFSAEFPKEGPSILRIQQVVRGDSAAYFCASSPSQGSTEAFFGQGTRLTVV.

The J gene is TRBJ1-2, the V gene TRBV5-3; D ambiguous. TRBV5-3 is labeled an ORF, and its function is uncertain. Trimming stripped 0 bases from V and 3 bases from J, with 15 bases between. The CDR3 loop spans 16 amino acids. DNA for the CDR3: TGTGCCAGAAGCTTGGCCGGTGTCAGGAGATACTATGGCTACACCTTC. Its translation is CARSLAGVRRYYGYTF.

The chain joins TRBV30 to TRBJ2-5; 11 bases fit TRBD1. The CDR3 runs 15 residues. Germline V gives CDR1 GTSNPN, CDR2 SVGIG (reference sequence). The V and J ends lost 7 bases and 5 bases, in that order; junction bases with no gene match: 12. The CDR3 DNA sequence: TGTGCCTACCTTAGGACAGGGGGCTCTTGGGAGACCCAGTACTTC. It specifies CAYLRTGGSWETQYF.

This chain connects TRBV4-2 to TRBJ2-7; 7 bases match TRBD2. The V gene's germline CDR1 is LGHNA and CDR2 YNFKEQ. V shed 0 bases, J shed 4 bases, and the junction held 9 bases outside the gene matches. The CDR3 consists of 16 residues. The CDR3: CASSQESGGRQYEQYF. Written as DNA, the CDR3 is TGTGCCAGCAGCCAAGAGTCTGGCGGGAGACAGTACGAGCAGTACTTC.

The chain is built from TRBV6-1 and TRBJ1-2; no firm D call. Trimming left V 8 bases short and J 5 bases short, with 9 bases between. The CDR3 is made up of 11 amino acids. Germline loops: CDR1 MNHNS, CDR2 SASEGT. The CDR3 sequence is CASHTSYGYTF. DNA of the CDR3: TGTGCCAGCCACACGTCATATGGCTACACCTTC.

This clone was seen a few times. The J gene is TRBJ1-3, the V gene TRBV30; a weak D match, TRBD1 (5 bases). This CDR3 spans 16 amino acids. Per the germline V gene, CDR1 is GTSNPN and CDR2 is SVGIG (reference sequence). The germline V and J ends were trimmed by 0 bases and 0 bases, with 12 bases remaining between them. The CDR3 DNA reads as TGTGCCTGGAGTGTACTGGGGCAGCTCTCTGGAAACACCATATATTTT. It yields the protein CAWSVLGQLSGNTIYF.

The chain links TRBV27 to TRBJ2-1, with D possibly called TRBD1 or TRBD2 (6 bases each). CDR1 and CDR2 (germline): MNHEY, SMNVEV (reference sequence). The V and J ends lost 4 bases and 4 bases respectively, with 17 bases between them. The CDR3 is made up of 16 amino acids. CDR3 in amino acids: CASSWDTSRAYNEQFF. The CDR3 nucleotides are TGTGCCAGCAGTTGGGACACTAGCAGGGCATACAATGAGCAGTTCTTC.

The chain joins TRBV4-2 to TRBJ1-2; D might be TRBD1 (6 bases). The germline V and J ends were trimmed by 0 bases and 7 bases, with 21 bases remaining between them. Per germline, CDR1 LGHNA and CDR2 YNFKEQ. CDR3 length: 17 residues. This CDR3 reads CASSQDLGQGFGGGYTF. The CDR3 DNA reads TGTGCCAGCAGCCAAGATCTAGGGCAGGGGTTTGGTGGTGGCTACACCTTC.

In the case of this clone: Other DNA sequences in this sample translate to the same CDR3. The V call is TRBV9, the J call TRBJ2-3, with D possibly matching TRBD1 (5 bases). V was cut by 1 base and J by 1 base, with 10 bases left in between. Germline V lookup: CDR1 SGDLS, CDR2 YYNGEE. The CDR3 totals 15 residues. The CDR3 loop is CASSVRGVGTDTQYF. The CDR3 DNA is TGTGCCAGCAGCGTAAGGGGCGTGGGCACAGATACGCAGTATTTT. The variable domain in full, with the rest retrieved from reference TRBV9 and TRBJ2-3, is DSGVTQTPKHLITATGQRVTLRCSPRSGDLSVYWYQQSLDQGLQFLIQYYNGEERAKGNILERFSAQQFPDLHSELNLSSLELGDSALYFCASSVRGVGTDTQYFGPGTRLTVL.

The chain combines TRBV21-1 with TRBJ2-3; the DNA was not compared with TRBD2, the D call given in the table. TRBV21-1 is termed a pseudogene. The CDR3 extends over 15 amino acids. The CDR3 region is CASSKVAGDTDTQYF. The CDR3 nucleotides read TGTGCCAGCAGCAAGGTAGCGGGAGACACAGATACGCAGTATTTT.